This T cell receptor (beta chain) was sequenced during a study of T cell responses to AZD1222 COVID-19 vaccine. General study results and limits: Once two AZD1222 doses were given, Spike-specific TCR breadth and depth went up. Donors skewed white British and female; clonal diversity was possibly underestimated.

This table comes from immunoSEQ multiplex PCR, and its TCRdb copy is limited to in-frame clones, with some not included. Seen here are some 130,000 clones, about 93% observed once, and the top ten hold 5.1%. In regard to this clone: Its antigen is not identified.

Germline assignment: CDR1 ENHRY and CDR2 SYGVKD. The V and J ends lost 1 base and 7 bases respectively, with 17 bases between them. The CDR3 has 15 residues. The input for sequencing was peripheral blood, taken on day 0 of AZD1222 vaccination. V usage is TRBV10-3 and J usage is TRBJ2-7; tentatively, D is TRBD1 (7 bases). The receptor was isolated from an adult in good health. DNA for the CDR3: TGTGCCATCAGTGAGTTTGGCAGGGGGAGGTATGAGCAGTACTTC. This gives the protein CAISEFGRGRYEQYF.